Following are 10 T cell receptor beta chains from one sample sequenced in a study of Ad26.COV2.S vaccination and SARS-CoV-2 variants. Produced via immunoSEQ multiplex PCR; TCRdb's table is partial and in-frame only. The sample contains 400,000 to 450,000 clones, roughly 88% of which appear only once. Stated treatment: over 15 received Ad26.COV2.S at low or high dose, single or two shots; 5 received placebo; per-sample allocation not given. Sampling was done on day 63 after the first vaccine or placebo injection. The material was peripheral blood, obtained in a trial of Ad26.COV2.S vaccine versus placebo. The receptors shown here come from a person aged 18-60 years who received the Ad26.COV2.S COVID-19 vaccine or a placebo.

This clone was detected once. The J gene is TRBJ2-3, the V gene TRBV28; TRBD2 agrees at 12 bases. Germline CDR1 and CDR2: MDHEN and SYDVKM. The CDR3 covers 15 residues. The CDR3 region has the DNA TGTGGGACTAGCGGGAATTTTTGGGGCGGAGATACGCAGTATTTT. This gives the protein CGTSGNFWGGDTQYF.

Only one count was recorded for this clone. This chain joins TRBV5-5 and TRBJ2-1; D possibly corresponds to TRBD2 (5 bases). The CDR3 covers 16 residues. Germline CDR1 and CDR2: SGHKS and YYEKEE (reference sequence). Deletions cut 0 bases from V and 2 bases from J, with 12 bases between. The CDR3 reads CASSLAPAVAYNEQFF. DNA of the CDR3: TGTGCCAGCAGCTTGGCCCCAGCGGTGGCCTACAATGAGCAGTTCTTC.

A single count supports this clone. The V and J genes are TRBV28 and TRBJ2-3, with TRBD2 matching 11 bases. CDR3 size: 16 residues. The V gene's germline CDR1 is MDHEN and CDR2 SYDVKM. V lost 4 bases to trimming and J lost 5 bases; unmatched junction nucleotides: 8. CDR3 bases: TGTGCCAGCAGTTCGGGACTAGCGGACCCACGAGATACGCAGTATTTT. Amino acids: CASSSGLADPRDTQYF. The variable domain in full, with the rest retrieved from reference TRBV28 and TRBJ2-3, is DVKVTQSSRYLVKRTGEKVFLECVQDMDHENMFWYRQDPGLGLRLIYFSYDVKMKEKGDIPEGYSVSREKKERFSLILESASTNQTSMYLCASSSGLADPRDTQYFGPGTRLTVL.

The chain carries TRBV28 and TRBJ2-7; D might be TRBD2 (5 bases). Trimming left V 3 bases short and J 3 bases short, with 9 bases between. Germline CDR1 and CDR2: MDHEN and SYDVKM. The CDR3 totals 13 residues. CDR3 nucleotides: TGTGCCAGCAGTTTCCTGGCGGGCTACGAGCAGTACTTC. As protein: CASSFLAGYEQYF.

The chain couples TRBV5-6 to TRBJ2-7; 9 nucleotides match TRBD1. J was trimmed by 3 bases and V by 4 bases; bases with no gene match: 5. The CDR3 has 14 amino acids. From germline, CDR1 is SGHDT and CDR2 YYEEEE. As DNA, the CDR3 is TGTGCCAGCAGCCCCGGGACAGGGTACTACGAGCAGTACTTC. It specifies CASSPGTGYYEQYF.

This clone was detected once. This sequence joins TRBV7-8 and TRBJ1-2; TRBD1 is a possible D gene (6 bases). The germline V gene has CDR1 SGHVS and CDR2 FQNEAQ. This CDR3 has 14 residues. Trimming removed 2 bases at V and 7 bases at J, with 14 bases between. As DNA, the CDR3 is TGTGCCAGCAGCTTAACAGGGACGAAGACTGGCTACACCTTC. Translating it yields CASSLTGTKTGYTF.

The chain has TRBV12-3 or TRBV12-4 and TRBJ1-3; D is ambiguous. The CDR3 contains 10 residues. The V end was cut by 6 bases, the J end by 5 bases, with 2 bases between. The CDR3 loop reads CASRRNTIYF. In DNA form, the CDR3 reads TGTGCCAGCAGGCGAAACACCATATATTTT.

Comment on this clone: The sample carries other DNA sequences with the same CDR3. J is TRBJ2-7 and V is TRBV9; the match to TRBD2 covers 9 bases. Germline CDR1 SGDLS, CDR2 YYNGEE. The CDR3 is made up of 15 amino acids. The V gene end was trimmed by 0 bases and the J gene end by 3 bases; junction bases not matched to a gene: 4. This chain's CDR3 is CASSVGGSGSYEQYF. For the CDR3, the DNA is TGTGCCAGCAGCGTAGGCGGTAGCGGGAGCTACGAGCAGTACTTC.

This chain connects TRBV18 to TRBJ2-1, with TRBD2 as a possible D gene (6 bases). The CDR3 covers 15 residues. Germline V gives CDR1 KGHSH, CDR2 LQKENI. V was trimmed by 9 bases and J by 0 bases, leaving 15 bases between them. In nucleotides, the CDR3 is TGTGCCAGTTGGCGGCGGGGTAGCTCCTACAATGAGCAGTTCTTC. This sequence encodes CASWRRGSSYNEQFF.

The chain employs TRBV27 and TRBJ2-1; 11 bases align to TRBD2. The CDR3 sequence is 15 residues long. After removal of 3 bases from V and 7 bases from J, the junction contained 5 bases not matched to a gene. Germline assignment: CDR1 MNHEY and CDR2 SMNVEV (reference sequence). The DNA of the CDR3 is TGTGCCAGCAGTTTGCCGGGACTAGCGGCTAATGAGCAGTTCTTC. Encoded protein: CASSLPGLAANEQFF.